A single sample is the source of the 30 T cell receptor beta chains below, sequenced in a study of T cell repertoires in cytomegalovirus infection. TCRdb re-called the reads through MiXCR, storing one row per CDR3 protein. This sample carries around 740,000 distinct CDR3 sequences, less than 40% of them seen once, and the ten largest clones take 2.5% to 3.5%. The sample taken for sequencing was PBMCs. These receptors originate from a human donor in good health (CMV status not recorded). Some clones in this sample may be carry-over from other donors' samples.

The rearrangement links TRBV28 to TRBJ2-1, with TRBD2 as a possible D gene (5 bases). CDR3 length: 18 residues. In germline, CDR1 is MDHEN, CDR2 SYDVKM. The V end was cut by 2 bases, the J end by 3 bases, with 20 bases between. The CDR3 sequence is CASSLKPTWRVNYNEQFF. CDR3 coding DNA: TGTGCCAGCAGTTTAAAGCCCACTTGGCGGGTTAACTACAATGAGCAGTTCTTC.

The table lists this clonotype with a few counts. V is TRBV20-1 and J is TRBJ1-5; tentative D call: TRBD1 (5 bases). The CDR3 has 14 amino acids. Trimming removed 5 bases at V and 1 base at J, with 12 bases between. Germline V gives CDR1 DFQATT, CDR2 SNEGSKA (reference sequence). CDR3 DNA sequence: TGCAGTGCTGGGGACGGACGAAGCAATCAGCCCCAGCATTTT. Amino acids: CSAGDGRSNQPQHF.

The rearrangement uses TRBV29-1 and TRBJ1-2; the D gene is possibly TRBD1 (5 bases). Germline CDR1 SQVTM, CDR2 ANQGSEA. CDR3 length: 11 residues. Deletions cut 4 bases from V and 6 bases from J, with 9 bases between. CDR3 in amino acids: CSVVEGHGYTF. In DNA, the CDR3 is TGCAGCGTTGTTGAGGGGCATGGCTACACCTTC.

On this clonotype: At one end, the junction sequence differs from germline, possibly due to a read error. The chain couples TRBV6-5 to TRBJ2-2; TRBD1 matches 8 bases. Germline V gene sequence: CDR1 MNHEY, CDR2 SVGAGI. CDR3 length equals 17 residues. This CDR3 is CASIKSRDRSNIGELFF. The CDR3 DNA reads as TGTGCCAGCATCAAGTCCCGGGACAGGAGTAACATCGGGGAGCTGTTTTTT.

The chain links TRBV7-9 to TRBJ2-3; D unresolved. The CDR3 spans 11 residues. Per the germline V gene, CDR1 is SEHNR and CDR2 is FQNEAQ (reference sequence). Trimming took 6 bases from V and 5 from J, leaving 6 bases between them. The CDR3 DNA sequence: TGTGCCAGCAGGCTAGTAGATACGCAGTATTTT. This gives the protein CASRLVDTQYF.

This chain's CDR3 is CSAGQGTEAFF. Written as DNA, the CDR3 is TGCAGCGCGGGACAGGGGACTGAAGCTTTCTTT. The chain has TRBV29-1 and TRBJ1-1; 10 bases are a match to TRBD1. The junction had 1 base not matched to a gene; V was cut back by 7 bases and J by 5 bases. The germline V gene encodes CDR1 SQVTM and CDR2 ANQGSEA. This CDR3 has 11 amino acids. Drawing the rest from reference TRBV29-1 and TRBJ1-1, the complete variable domain is SAVISQKPSRDICQRGTSLTIQCQVDSQVTMMFWYRQQPGQSLTLIATANQGSEATYESGFVIDKFPISRPNLTFSTLTVSNMSPEDSSIYLCSAGQGTEAFFGQGTRLTVV.

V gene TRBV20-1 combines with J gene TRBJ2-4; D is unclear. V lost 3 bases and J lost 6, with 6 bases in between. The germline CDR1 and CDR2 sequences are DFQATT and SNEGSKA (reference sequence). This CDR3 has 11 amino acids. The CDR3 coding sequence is TGCAGTGCTAGTGTGAGAAACATTCAGTACTTC. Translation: CSASVRNIQYF.

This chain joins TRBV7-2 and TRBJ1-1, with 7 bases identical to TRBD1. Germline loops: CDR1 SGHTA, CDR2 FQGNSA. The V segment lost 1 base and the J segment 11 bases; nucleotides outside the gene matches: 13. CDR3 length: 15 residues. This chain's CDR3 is CASSLEATVTGEAFF. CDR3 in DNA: TGTGCCAGCAGCTTAGAGGCCACAGTTACAGGGGAGGCTTTCTTT.

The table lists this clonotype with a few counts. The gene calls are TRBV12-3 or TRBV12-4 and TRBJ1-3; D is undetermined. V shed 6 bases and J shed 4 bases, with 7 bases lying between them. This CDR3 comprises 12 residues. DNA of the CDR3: TGTGCCAGCAGGGATAGAGGAAACACCATATATTTT. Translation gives CASRDRGNTIYF.

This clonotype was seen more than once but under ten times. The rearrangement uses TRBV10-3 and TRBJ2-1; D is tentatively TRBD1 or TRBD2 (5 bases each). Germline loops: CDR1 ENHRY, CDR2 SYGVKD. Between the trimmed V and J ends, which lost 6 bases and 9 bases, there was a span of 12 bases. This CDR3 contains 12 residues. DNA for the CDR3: TGTGCCATCAGACCGTCTGGGGGTGAGCAGTTCTTC. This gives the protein CAIRPSGGEQFF.

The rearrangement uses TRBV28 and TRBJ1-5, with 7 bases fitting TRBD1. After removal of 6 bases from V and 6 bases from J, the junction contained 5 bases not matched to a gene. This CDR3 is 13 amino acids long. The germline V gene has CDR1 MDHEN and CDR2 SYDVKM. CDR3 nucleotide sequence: TGTGCCAGCAGACAGGGGCTAAGTCAGCCCCAGCATTTT. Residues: CASRQGLSQPQHF.

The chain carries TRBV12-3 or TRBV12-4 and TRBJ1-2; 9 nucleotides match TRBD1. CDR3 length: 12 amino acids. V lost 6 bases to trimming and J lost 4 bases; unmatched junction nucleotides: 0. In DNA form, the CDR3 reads TGTGCCAGCAGGGGACAGGGCTATGGCTACACCTTC. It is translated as CASRGQGYGYTF.

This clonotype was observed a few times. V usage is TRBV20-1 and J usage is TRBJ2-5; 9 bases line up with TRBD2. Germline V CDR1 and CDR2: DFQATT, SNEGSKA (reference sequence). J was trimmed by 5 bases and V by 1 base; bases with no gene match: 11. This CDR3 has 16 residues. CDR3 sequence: CSARAESTSGWETQYF. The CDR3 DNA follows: TGCAGTGCTAGAGCGGAATCGACTAGCGGCTGGGAGACCCAGTACTTC.

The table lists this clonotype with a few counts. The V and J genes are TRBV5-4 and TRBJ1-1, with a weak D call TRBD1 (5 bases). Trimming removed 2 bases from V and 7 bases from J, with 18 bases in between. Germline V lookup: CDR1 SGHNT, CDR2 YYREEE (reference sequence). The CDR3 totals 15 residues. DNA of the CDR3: TGTGCCAGCAGCTTTGATGGTTATAGGGGTTTTGAAGCTTTCTTT. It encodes CASSFDGYRGFEAFF.

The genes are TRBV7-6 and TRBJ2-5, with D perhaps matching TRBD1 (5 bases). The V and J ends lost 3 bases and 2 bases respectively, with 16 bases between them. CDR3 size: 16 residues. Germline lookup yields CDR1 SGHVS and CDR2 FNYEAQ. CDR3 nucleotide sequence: TGTGCCAGCAGCTTCTCCATAATAGGGGATCAAGAGACCCAGTACTTC. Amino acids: CASSFSIIGDQETQYF.

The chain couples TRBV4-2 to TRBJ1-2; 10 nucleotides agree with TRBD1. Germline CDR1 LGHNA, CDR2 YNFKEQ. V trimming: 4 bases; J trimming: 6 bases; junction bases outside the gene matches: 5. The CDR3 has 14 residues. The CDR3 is CASSPGTGADGYTF. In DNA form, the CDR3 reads TGTGCCAGCAGCCCAGGGACAGGGGCGGATGGCTACACCTTC.

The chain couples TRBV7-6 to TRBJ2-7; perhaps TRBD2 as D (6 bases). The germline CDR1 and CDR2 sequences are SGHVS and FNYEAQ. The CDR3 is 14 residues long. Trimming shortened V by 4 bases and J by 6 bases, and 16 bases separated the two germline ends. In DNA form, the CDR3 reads TGTGCCAGCAGCTGGAGTGATGAGGGAGGCGAGCAGTACTTC. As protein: CASSWSDEGGEQYF.

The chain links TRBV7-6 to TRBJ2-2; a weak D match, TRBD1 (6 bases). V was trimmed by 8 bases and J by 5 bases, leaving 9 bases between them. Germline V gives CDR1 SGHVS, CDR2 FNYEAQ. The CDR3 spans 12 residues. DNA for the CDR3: TGTGCCAGCGTTAGGGGGACCGGGGAGCTGTTTTTT. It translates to CASVRGTGELFF.

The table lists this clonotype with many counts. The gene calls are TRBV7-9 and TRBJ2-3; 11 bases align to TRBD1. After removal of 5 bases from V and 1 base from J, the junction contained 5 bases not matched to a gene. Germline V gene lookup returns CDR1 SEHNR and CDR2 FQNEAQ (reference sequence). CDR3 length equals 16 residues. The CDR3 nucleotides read TGTGCCAGCAGCCCGGGACAGGGGGAAGGCACAGATACGCAGTATTTT. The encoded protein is CASSPGQGEGTDTQYF.

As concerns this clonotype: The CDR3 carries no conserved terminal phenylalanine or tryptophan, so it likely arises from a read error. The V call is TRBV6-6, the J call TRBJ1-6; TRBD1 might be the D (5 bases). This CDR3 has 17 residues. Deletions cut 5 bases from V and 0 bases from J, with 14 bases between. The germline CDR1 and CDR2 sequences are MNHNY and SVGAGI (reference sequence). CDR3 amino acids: CASSQIGGSSYNSPLHC. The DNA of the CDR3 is TGTGCCAGCAGTCAGATTGGGGGGAGCTCCTATAATTCACCCCTCCACTGT.

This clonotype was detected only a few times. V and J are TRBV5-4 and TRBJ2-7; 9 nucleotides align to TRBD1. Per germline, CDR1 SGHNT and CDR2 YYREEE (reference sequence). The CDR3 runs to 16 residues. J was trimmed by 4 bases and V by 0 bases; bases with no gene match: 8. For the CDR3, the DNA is TGTGCCAGCAGCTTGGCAAGCGGGACAGGGCAATACGAGCAGTACTTC. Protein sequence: CASSLASGTGQYEQYF.

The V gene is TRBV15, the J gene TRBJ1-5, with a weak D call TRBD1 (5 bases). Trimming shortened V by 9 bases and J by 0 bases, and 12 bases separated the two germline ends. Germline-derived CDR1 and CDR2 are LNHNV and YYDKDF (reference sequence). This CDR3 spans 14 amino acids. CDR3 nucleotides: TGTGCCACACTGGACAAGTATAGCAATCAGCCCCAGCATTTT. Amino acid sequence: CATLDKYSNQPQHF.

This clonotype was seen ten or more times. The CDR3 loop reads CASSLVRTGSVDYGYTF. The CDR3 bases are TGTGCCAGCAGCTTAGTTCGGACAGGGTCGGTTGACTATGGCTACACCTTC. The chain is built from TRBV7-6 and TRBJ1-2; 8 bases fit TRBD1. Germline V CDR1 and CDR2: SGHVS, FNYEAQ. This CDR3 has 17 amino acids. The trim removed 1 base at V and 3 bases at J, leaving 10 bases unmatched.

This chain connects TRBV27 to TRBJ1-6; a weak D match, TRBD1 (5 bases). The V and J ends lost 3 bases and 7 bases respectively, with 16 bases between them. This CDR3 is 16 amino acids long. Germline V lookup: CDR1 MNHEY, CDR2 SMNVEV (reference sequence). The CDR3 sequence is CASSFGTDLGNSPLHF. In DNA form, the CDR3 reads TGTGCCAGCAGTTTCGGGACGGATCTAGGGAATTCACCCCTCCACTTT.

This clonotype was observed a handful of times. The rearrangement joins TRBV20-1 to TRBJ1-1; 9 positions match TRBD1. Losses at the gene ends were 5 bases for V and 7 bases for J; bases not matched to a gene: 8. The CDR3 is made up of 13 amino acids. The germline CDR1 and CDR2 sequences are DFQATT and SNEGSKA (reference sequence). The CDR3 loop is CSAPRDREGEAFF. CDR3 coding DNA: TGCAGTGCTCCCCGGGACAGGGAAGGTGAAGCTTTCTTT.

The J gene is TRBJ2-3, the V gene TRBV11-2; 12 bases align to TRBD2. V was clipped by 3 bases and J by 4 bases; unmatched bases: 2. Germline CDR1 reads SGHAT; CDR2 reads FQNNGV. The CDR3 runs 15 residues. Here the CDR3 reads CASSLLAGGADTQYF. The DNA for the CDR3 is TGTGCCAGCAGCTTGCTAGCGGGAGGGGCAGATACGCAGTATTTT. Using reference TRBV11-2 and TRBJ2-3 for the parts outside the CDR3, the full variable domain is EAGVAQSPRYKIIEKRQSVAFWCNPISGHATLYWYQQILGQGPKLLIQFQNNGVVDDSQLPKDRFSAERLKGVDSTLKIQPAKLEDSAVYLCASSLLAGGADTQYFGPGTRLTVL.

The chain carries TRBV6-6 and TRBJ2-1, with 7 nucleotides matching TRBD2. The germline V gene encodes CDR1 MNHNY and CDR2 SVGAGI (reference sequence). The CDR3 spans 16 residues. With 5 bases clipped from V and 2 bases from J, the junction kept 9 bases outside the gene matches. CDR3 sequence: CASSRIGRATYNEQFF. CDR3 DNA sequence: TGTGCCAGCAGTCGCATTGGGAGGGCGACCTACAATGAGCAGTTCTTC.

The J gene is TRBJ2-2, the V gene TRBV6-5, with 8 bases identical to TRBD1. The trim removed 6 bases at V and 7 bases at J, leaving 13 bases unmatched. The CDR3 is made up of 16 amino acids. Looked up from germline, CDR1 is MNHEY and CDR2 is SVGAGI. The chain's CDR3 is CASRSGQGYPVGELFF. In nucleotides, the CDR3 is TGTGCCAGCAGGAGTGGACAGGGTTATCCGGTCGGGGAGCTGTTTTTT.

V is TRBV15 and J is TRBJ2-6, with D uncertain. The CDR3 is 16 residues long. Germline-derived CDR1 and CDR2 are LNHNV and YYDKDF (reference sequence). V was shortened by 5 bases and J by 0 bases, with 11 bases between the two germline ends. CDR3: CATSPVSFSGANVLTF. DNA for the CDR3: TGTGCCACCAGCCCAGTTTCCTTCTCTGGGGCCAACGTCCTGACTTTC.

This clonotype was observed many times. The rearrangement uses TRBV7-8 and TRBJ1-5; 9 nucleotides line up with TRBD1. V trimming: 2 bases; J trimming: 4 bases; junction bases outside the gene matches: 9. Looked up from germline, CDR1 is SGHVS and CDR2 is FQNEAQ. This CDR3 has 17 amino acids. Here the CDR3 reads CASSLYGTGLTNQPQHF. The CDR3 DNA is TGTGCCAGCAGCTTATACGGGACAGGGCTTACTAATCAGCCCCAGCATTTT.